Presented here are 18 T cell receptor beta chains from one specimen sequenced in a study of post-analysis software for immune sequencing data. General study findings and limits: When patients were compared with controls, about five TRBV segments were more frequent, TRBV5-6, TRBV5-1 and TRBV20-1 among them.

These receptors have no known antigen. The TCR beta cDNA libraries contained unique molecular identifiers. TCRdb passed the PCR reads through MiXCR, listing each CDR3 protein once. Seen here are 350,000 to 450,000 distinct CDR3 sequences, roughly 35% observed once, and the top ten hold roughly 13%. Sequenced: blood. These receptors all come from a girl aged 10 to 17 with multiple sclerosis.

Only a few counts were recorded for this clonotype. The chain joins TRBV4-1 to TRBJ2-6; D might be TRBD1 (5 bases). Germline-derived CDR1 and CDR2 are MGHRA and YSYEKL. This CDR3 comprises 16 residues. The V end lost 1 base, the J end lost 4 bases, and 11 bases lay between the germline ends. The CDR3 coding sequence is TGCGCCAGCAGCCAAGGCCCACAGGCGGGGGCCAACGTCCTGACTTTC. This translates into CASSQGPQAGANVLTF.

The chain carries TRBV6-5 and TRBJ1-1; D is unresolved. The CDR3 consists of 13 residues. CDR1 MNHEY and CDR2 SVGAGI come from the germline V gene. Trimming stripped 0 bases from V and 7 bases from J, with 9 bases between. CDR3 coding DNA: TGTGCCAGCAGTTACTCGACCGGCAGTGAAGCTTTCTTT. Residues: CASSYSTGSEAFF.

The chain is built from TRBV7-8 and TRBJ2-7; 8 bases match TRBD1. Germline CDR1 is SGHVS and CDR2 is FQNEAQ. The CDR3 is made up of 15 amino acids. With V trimmed by 2 bases and J by 4 bases, 7 bases remained unmatched. CDR3 region: CASSLHEDRAYEQYF. The CDR3 nucleotides read TGTGCCAGCAGCTTACATGAGGACAGGGCTTACGAGCAGTACTTC.

This clonotype was recorded a few times. This chain joins TRBV12-3 or TRBV12-4 and TRBJ1-2, with 7 bases lining up with TRBD1. V shed 1 base, J shed 6 bases, and the junction held 8 bases outside the gene matches. This CDR3 is built from 15 residues. The CDR3 DNA follows: TGTGCCAGCAGTTTAGATTGGGACAGCGGGGATGGCTACACCTTC. Its translation is CASSLDWDSGDGYTF.

The rearrangement links TRBV9 to TRBJ2-7, with a tentative D call TRBD2 (5 bases). Between the trimmed V and J ends, which lost 0 bases and 8 bases, there was a span of 12 bases. Germline values: CDR1 SGDLS, CDR2 YYNGEE. The length of the CDR3 is 13 residues. The CDR3 bases are TGTGCCAGCAGCGTAGGAGCGACTACGCAGCAGTACTTC. Its protein is CASSVGATTQQYF. Together with reference TRBV9 and TRBJ2-7, the CDR3 gives the full variable domain: DSGVTQTPKHLITATGQRVTLRCSPRSGDLSVYWYQQSLDQGLQFLIQYYNGEERAKGNILERFSAQQFPDLHSELNLSSLELGDSALYFCASSVGATTQQYFGPGTRLTVT.

This clonotype was counted many times. The chain uses TRBV29-1 and TRBJ2-6; 11 nucleotides line up with TRBD1. V lost 0 bases, J lost 0 bases, and 4 bases stayed unmatched. The CDR3 consists of 18 residues. Germline CDR1 reads SQVTM; CDR2 reads ANQGSEA. The CDR3 sequence is CSVEDEGTGGSGANVLTF. DNA of the CDR3: TGCAGCGTTGAAGATGAGGGGACAGGGGGCTCTGGGGCCAACGTCCTGACTTTC.

This clonotype was seen more than once but under ten times. V and J are TRBV6-5 and TRBJ1-6; D may be TRBD1 (6 bases). V was pared by 4 bases and J by 9 bases, with 13 bases between. This CDR3 spans 14 amino acids. Germline V lookup: CDR1 MNHEY, CDR2 SVGAGI. CDR3 nucleotides: TGTGCCAGCAGTTGGGGCAGGGGAGGTTCACCCCTCCACTTT. Its protein product is CASSWGRGGSPLHF.

This clonotype was found a few times. This rearrangement joins TRBV29-1 to TRBJ2-1; D not certain. Deletions cut 0 bases from V and 14 bases from J, with 20 bases between. The CDR3 is 14 residues long. Germline V gene lookup returns CDR1 SQVTM and CDR2 ANQGSEA. CDR3 DNA sequence: TGCAGCGTTGAAGAAGGTGGTGAAGGTCCTCCCGAGTTCTTC. Its translation: CSVEEGGEGPPEFF.

The CDR3: CASRPAGTSGTRSSFF. CDR3 sequence (DNA): TGTGCCAGCAGACCGGCCGGGACTAGCGGGACCCGGTCCTCGTTCTTC. The V and J genes are TRBV7-2 and TRBJ2-1, with 13 positions matching TRBD2. Trimming removed 6 bases from V and 15 bases from J; junction bases left unmatched: 17. Germline V lookup: CDR1 SGHTA, CDR2 FQGNSA. This CDR3 is built from 16 residues.

This clonotype occurred many times. V and J are TRBV3-1 and TRBJ2-1, with 7 bases that match TRBD1. In germline, CDR1 is LGHDT, CDR2 YNNKEL (reference sequence). V dropped 4 bases and J dropped 6; count of bases not matched to a gene: 6. The CDR3 sequence is 14 residues long. In DNA, the CDR3 is TGTGCCAGCAGCCTCAGGGGGTATGTCAATGAGCAGTTCTTC. Its translation: CASSLRGYVNEQFF.

The table lists this clonotype with a few counts. This chain uses TRBV6-2 or TRBV6-3 with TRBJ2-7; either TRBD1 or TRBD2 may supply D (5 bases each). The ends were cut back, 5 bases at V and 4 bases at J, with 9 bases in the middle. This CDR3 comprises 12 residues. Germline V CDR1 and CDR2: MNHEY, SVGEGT. CDR3 sequence (DNA): TGTGCCAGCAGTGGGACGGCTTACGAGCAGTACTTC. Amino acids: CASSGTAYEQYF.

Only a few counts were recorded for this clonotype. The chain is built from TRBV28 and TRBJ2-5, with a possible D match to TRBD1 (5 bases). There are 14 residues in the CDR3. Looked up from germline, CDR1 is MDHEN and CDR2 is SYDVKM. The germline V and J ends were trimmed by 4 bases and 5 bases, with 14 bases remaining between them. As DNA, the CDR3 is TGTGCCAGCAGTTCGGACCAGGGAAGGGAGACCCAGTACTTC. Translating it yields CASSSDQGRETQYF.

In this sample, this clonotype turned up a few times. The chain links TRBV7-9 to TRBJ2-3, with 9 bases fitting TRBD2. The V gene's germline CDR1 is SEHNR and CDR2 FQNEAQ (reference sequence). Unmatched junction bases numbered 12, after V lost 5 bases and J lost 6 bases. The CDR3 has 16 amino acids. DNA for the CDR3: TGTGCCAGCAGCGTCCAACCGGGACTAGCAGGGGATACGCAGTATTTT. It codes for CASSVQPGLAGDTQYF.

This chain connects TRBV7-9 to TRBJ2-7; TRBD1 matches 8 bases. The germline CDR1 and CDR2 sequences are SEHNR and FQNEAQ (reference sequence). The CDR3 sequence is 15 residues long. V lost 1 base to trimming and J lost 0 bases; unmatched junction nucleotides: 2. CDR3: CASSLEQGASYEQYF. The CDR3 bases are TGTGCCAGCAGCTTAGAGCAGGGGGCCTCCTACGAGCAGTACTTC.

This clonotype was seen a few times. The rearrangement uses TRBV3-1 and TRBJ1-2; D remains ambiguous. V was clipped by 0 bases and J by 7 bases, with 6 bases between them. This CDR3 spans 12 amino acids. In germline, CDR1 is LGHDT, CDR2 YNNKEL (reference sequence). The CDR3 region has the DNA TGTGCCAGCAGCCAAGACACCCTTGGCTACACCTTC. Translation: CASSQDTLGYTF.

This clonotype has more than one count but fewer than ten. The chain is built from TRBV3-1 and TRBJ2-7, with D unresolved. Germline CDR1 and CDR2: LGHDT and YNNKEL (reference sequence). The CDR3 loop spans 14 amino acids. V lost 3 bases, J lost 2 bases, and 11 bases lay in between. CDR3 in DNA: TGTGCCAGCAGCCAGCCAACGTTCCCCTACGAGCAGTACTTC. Its protein is CASSQPTFPYEQYF.

The rearrangement joins TRBV10-3 to TRBJ1-4, with TRBD1 matching 9 bases. This CDR3 is 15 amino acids long. The V gene end was trimmed by 6 bases and the J gene end by 6 bases; junction bases not matched to a gene: 8. Germline V gives CDR1 ENHRY, CDR2 SYGVKD. As DNA, the CDR3 is TGTGCCATCAGCGAAACAGGGGGCGAACATGAAAAACTGTTTTTT. Its protein is CAISETGGEHEKLFF.

This clonotype was seen a handful of times. Germline and junction disagree at one end, which may indicate a read error. The chain is built from TRBV6-1 and TRBJ2-5; D may be TRBD1 (5 bases). From germline, CDR1 is MNHNS and CDR2 SASEGT. The CDR3 has 15 amino acids. CDR3 bases: TGTGCCGGCAGCGCCACAGTCAGGGCGCAAGAGACCCAGTACTTC. It specifies CAGSATVRAQETQYF.